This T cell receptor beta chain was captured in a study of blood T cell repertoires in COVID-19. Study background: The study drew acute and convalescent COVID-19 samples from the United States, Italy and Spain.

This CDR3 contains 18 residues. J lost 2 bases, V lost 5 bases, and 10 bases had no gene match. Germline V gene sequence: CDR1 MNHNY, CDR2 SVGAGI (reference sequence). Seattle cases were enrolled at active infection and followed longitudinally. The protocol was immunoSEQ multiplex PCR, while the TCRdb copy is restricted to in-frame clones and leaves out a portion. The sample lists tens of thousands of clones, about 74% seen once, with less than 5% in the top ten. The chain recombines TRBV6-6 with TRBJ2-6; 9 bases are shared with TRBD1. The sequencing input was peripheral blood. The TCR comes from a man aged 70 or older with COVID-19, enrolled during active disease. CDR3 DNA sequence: TGTGCCAGCAGTCCTACCGGGACAGGGAGGACTGGGGCCAACGTCCTGACTTTC. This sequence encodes CASSPTGTGRTGANVLTF.